A selection of T cell receptor beta chains follows, all from one sample in a study of blood T cell repertoires in COVID-19. Sequencing was performed with immunoSEQ multiplex PCR; in TCRdb, only in-frame clones are kept and a portion is missing. The profile shows roughly 180,000 clones, approximately 80% of them singletons. The sample comprised PBMCs or T cells enriched from blood (not recorded which). Receptors were obtained from a man in his fifties who had recovered from COVID-19. The CDR3 runs from the conserved cysteine through the conserved F or W. The order of the fields is clone size, V gene, D gene, J gene, CDR3 protein, CDR3 DNA. A D gene is named only where the DNA matches it firmly. The listing skips clone size in some rows; elsewhere it reads once, few, many or a size class.

size: NA
V: TRBV27
D: TRBD1
J: TRBJ1-5
CDR3: CASSFVGQNQPQHF
DNA: TGTGCCAGCAGTTTCGTGGGACAGAATCAGCCCCAGCATTTT

size: NA
V: TRBV2
D: TRBD1
J: TRBJ1-4
CDR3: CASSYTGDEKLFF
DNA: TGTGCCAGCAGTTATACAGGGGACGAAAAACTGTTTTTT

size: once
V: TRBV11-1
D: NA
J: TRBJ1-5
CDR3: CASSPGSNQPQHF
DNA: TGTGCCAGCAGCCCAGGAAGCAATCAGCCCCAGCATTTT

size: once
V: TRBV21-1
D: NA
J: TRBJ2-2
CDR3: CASSKAGTSNTGELFF
DNA: TGTGCCAGCAGCAAAGCGGGGACTTCGAACACCGGGGAGCTGTTTTTT

size: NA
V: TRBV7-9
D: NA
J: TRBJ1-2
CDR3: CASSSEAREAGYTF
DNA: TGTGCCAGCAGCTCAGAGGCCAGGGAGGCTGGCTACACCTTC

size: NA
V: TRBV27
D: TRBD1
J: TRBJ2-7
CDR3: CASSPITGQGAVEQYF
DNA: TGTGCCAGCAGTCCGATTACGGGACAGGGGGCGGTTGAGCAGTACTTC

size: NA
V: TRBV28
D: NA
J: TRBJ1-5
CDR3: CASSWPGGWAEHSNQPQHF
DNA: TGTGCCAGCAGTTGGCCGGGGGGGTGGGCAGAGCATAGCAATCAGCCCCAGCATTTT

size: NA
V: TRBV2
D: NA
J: TRBJ1-5
CDR3: CASSEEAGSNQPQHF
DNA: TGTGCCAGCAGTGAAGAAGCAGGGAGCAATCAGCCCCAGCATTTT

size: NA
V: TRBV6-5
D: TRBD1
J: TRBJ1-2
CDR3: CASRRGDYGYTF
DNA: TGTGCCAGCCGCAGGGGGGACTATGGCTACACCTTC

size: once
V: TRBV11-2
D: TRBD2
J: TRBJ2-3
CDR3: CASSLRLAGAADTQYF
DNA: TGTGCCAGCAGCTTAAGACTAGCGGGAGCGGCAGATACGCAGTATTTT

size: once
V: TRBV28
D: TRBD1
J: TRBJ2-5
CDR3: CASSSLTGGQETQYF
DNA: TGTGCCAGCAGTTCCCTTACAGGGGGCCAAGAGACCCAGTACTTC

size: NA
V: TRBV5-1
D: NA
J: TRBJ1-1
CDR3: CASSAGHVRNTEAFF
DNA: TGCGCCAGCAGCGCTGGACATGTACGAAACACTGAAGCTTTCTTT

size: NA
V: TRBV2
D: TRBD1
J: TRBJ1-5
CDR3: CASSLGQAPNQPQHF
DNA: TGTGCCAGCAGCCTCGGACAGGCCCCCAATCAGCCCCAGCATTTT

size: few
V: TRBV7-9
D: TRBD1
J: TRBJ2-5
CDR3: CASSPLWGTGPQETQYF
DNA: TGTGCCAGCAGCCCCCTCTGGGGGACAGGGCCCCAAGAGACCCAGTACTTC

size: NA
V: TRBV19
D: NA
J: TRBJ2-7
CDR3: CASSIRMAGSSYEQYF
DNA: TGTGCCAGTAGTATCAGGATGGCCGGTAGCTCCTACGAGCAGTACTTC

size: NA
V: TRBV3-1/TRBV3-2
D: TRBD2
J: TRBJ2-3
CDR3: CASSQVKLLATDTQYF
DNA: TGTGCCAGCAGCCAAGTAAAACTACTAGCGACAGATACGCAGTATTTT

size: NA
V: TRBV5-1
D: NA
J: TRBJ2-7
CDR3: CASSTQGGLVGEQYF
DNA: TGCGCCAGCAGCACACAAGGTGGCCTAGTAGGCGAGCAGTACTTC

size: NA
V: TRBV19
D: TRBD2
J: TRBJ2-1
CDR3: CASSIQRGAYNEQFF
DNA: TGTGCCAGTAGTATACAGCGGGGCGCCTACAATGAGCAGTTCTTC

size: NA
V: TRBV7-2
D: TRBD2
J: TRBJ2-1
CDR3: CASSSRLAGTNEQFF
DNA: TGTGCCAGCAGCTCGCGACTAGCGGGGACGAATGAGCAGTTCTTC

size: NA
V: TRBV9
D: NA
J: TRBJ2-1
CDR3: CASSVETSNEQFF
DNA: TGTGCCAGCAGCGTAGAAACAAGCAATGAGCAGTTCTTC

size: few
V: TRBV3-1/TRBV3-2
D: TRBD1
J: TRBJ1-1
CDR3: CASSQAGDRMKTEAFF
DNA: TGTGCCAGCAGCCAAGCAGGGGACAGAATGAAGACTGAAGCTTTCTTT

size: NA
V: TRBV28
D: NA
J: TRBJ2-1
CDR3: CASSRWGLEQFF
DNA: TGTGCCAGCAGCCGGTGGGGCCTTGAGCAGTTCTTC

size: NA
V: TRBV6-5
D: TRBD1
J: TRBJ1-1
CDR3: CASSIQGAVSSAFF
DNA: TGTGCCAGCAGTATACAGGGGGCTGTGAGTTCCGCTTTCTTT

size: NA
V: TRBV7-9
D: NA
J: TRBJ1-4
CDR3: CASTDRINEKLFF
DNA: TGTGCCAGCACTGACAGGATCAATGAAAAACTGTTTTTT

size: NA
V: TRBV5-4
D: NA
J: TRBJ2-7
CDR3: CASSLSQGIYEQYF
DNA: TGTGCCAGCAGCTTGAGCCAGGGAATCTACGAGCAGTACTTC

size: NA
V: TRBV30
D: NA
J: TRBJ1-1
CDR3: CAWSRGDTEAFF
DNA: TGTGCCTGGAGTCGGGGGGACACTGAAGCTTTCTTT

size: NA
V: TRBV28
D: NA
J: TRBJ1-2
CDR3: CASSSQAGGYTF
DNA: TGTGCCAGCAGTTCACAGGCAGGGGGCTACACCTTC

size: NA
V: TRBV28
D: TRBD1
J: TRBJ2-6
CDR3: CASSLQGTGANVLTF
DNA: TGTGCCAGCAGTCTACAGGGGACTGGGGCCAACGTCCTGACTTTC

size: NA
V: TRBV5-1
D: TRBD2
J: TRBJ2-2
CDR3: CASSRTGLAGVNTGELFF
DNA: TGCGCCAGCAGCCGAACTGGACTAGCGGGAGTGAACACCGGGGAGCTGTTTTTT

size: NA
V: TRBV6-4
D: NA
J: TRBJ2-2
CDR3: CASSDPSDTGELFF
DNA: TGTGCCAGCAGTGACCCGAGTGACACCGGGGAGCTGTTTTTT

size: NA
V: TRBV9
D: NA
J: TRBJ1-1
CDR3: CASSVEQHTEAFF
DNA: TGTGCCAGCAGCGTAGAACAGCACACTGAAGCTTTCTTT

size: NA
V: TRBV30
D: NA
J: TRBJ2-2
CDR3: CAWSVSGVGAGELFF
DNA: TGTGCCTGGAGTGTGTCAGGGGTGGGTGCCGGGGAGCTGTTTTTT

size: NA
V: TRBV4-1
D: TRBD2
J: TRBJ2-7
CDR3: CASSQVLAGVVEQYF
DNA: TGCGCCAGCAGCCAAGTTCTAGCGGGAGTAGTCGAGCAGTACTTC

size: once
V: TRBV5-4
D: NA
J: TRBJ2-2
CDR3: CASSLGPGAGTGELFF
DNA: TGTGCCAGCAGCTTGGGCCCGGGAGCAGGGACCGGGGAGCTGTTTTTT

size: few
V: TRBV6-1
D: TRBD2
J: TRBJ2-7
CDR3: CASSDTSGSPYEQYF
DNA: TGTGCCAGCAGTGACACTAGCGGGAGTCCCTACGAGCAGTACTTC

size: NA
V: TRBV2
D: NA
J: TRBJ2-1
CDR3: CASSSNTGNEQFF
DNA: TGTGCCAGCAGTTCGAATACAGGGAATGAGCAGTTCTTC

size: NA
V: TRBV10-3
D: NA
J: TRBJ2-5
CDR3: CAIRGGGPQETQYF
DNA: TGTGCCATCAGAGGGGGGGGACCTCAAGAGACCCAGTACTTC

size: once
V: TRBV6-5
D: NA
J: TRBJ2-1
CDR3: CASSSGISNYNEQFF
DNA: TGTGCCAGCAGTTCGGGGATCTCCAACTACAATGAGCAGTTCTTC

size: once
V: TRBV28
D: TRBD2
J: TRBJ2-2
CDR3: CASSLAGGWELFF
DNA: TGTGCCAGCAGTCTCGCGGGGGGATGGGAGCTGTTTTTT

size: NA
V: TRBV2
D: NA
J: TRBJ1-5
CDR3: CASAEREPQHF
DNA: TGTGCCAGCGCTGAGAGGGAGCCCCAGCATTTT

size: NA
V: TRBV5-1
D: TRBD2
J: TRBJ2-3
CDR3: CASSLDGGRGSRTDTQYF
DNA: TGCGCCAGCAGCTTGGATGGCGGGAGAGGTTCCCGCACAGATACGCAGTATTTT

size: NA
V: TRBV19
D: TRBD1
J: TRBJ2-6
CDR3: CASSIGRQGAGANVLTF
DNA: TGTGCCAGTAGTATTGGTCGACAGGGGGCTGGGGCCAACGTCCTGACTTTC

size: NA
V: TRBV7-2
D: NA
J: TRBJ2-7
CDR3: CASSLLVRSYEQYF
DNA: TGTGCCAGCAGCTTATTAGTTCGCTCCTACGAGCAGTACTTC

size: NA
V: TRBV5-4
D: TRBD1
J: TRBJ1-2
CDR3: CASSERTPGQGYGYTF
DNA: TGTGCCAGCAGCGAGAGAACCCCGGGACAGGGATATGGCTACACCTTC

size: NA
V: TRBV7-2
D: NA
J: TRBJ2-2
CDR3: CASSLVRANTGELFF
DNA: TGTGCCAGCAGCTTAGTCCGTGCGAACACCGGGGAGCTGTTTTTT

size: NA
V: TRBV28
D: TRBD2
J: TRBJ2-3
CDR3: CASSSPTSGGTDTQYF
DNA: TGTGCCAGCAGTTCACCGACTAGCGGGGGCACAGATACGCAGTATTTT

size: NA
V: TRBV29-1
D: TRBD1
J: TRBJ1-1
CDR3: CSVFRGRAFF
DNA: TGCAGCGTTTTCAGGGGGAGAGCTTTCTTT

size: NA
V: TRBV15
D: TRBD1
J: TRBJ1-2
CDR3: CATSRDSPGQGAYGYTF
DNA: TGTGCCACCAGCAGAGATTCACCGGGACAGGGAGCCTATGGCTACACCTTC

size: NA
V: TRBV3-1/TRBV3-2
D: TRBD2
J: TRBJ2-5
CDR3: CASSQLGLAGAETQYF
DNA: TGTGCCAGCAGCCAGTTGGGACTAGCGGGAGCAGAGACCCAGTACTTC

size: once
V: TRBV27
D: NA
J: TRBJ2-7
CDR3: CASSPRLDTYEQYF
DNA: TGTGCCAGCAGTCCGCGACTAGATACCTACGAGCAGTACTTC

size: NA
V: TRBV19
D: NA
J: TRBJ2-7
CDR3: CASSIVGLAEQYF
DNA: TGTGCCAGTAGTATAGTCGGACTTGCCGAGCAGTACTTC

size: NA
V: TRBV5-4
D: TRBD2
J: TRBJ2-5
CDR3: CASSLEGSGGAAQYF
DNA: TGTGCCAGCAGCTTGGAGGGTAGCGGGGGCGCGGCCCAGTACTTC

size: NA
V: TRBV5-4
D: NA
J: TRBJ2-7
CDR3: CASSPRGVTDEQYF
DNA: TGTGCCAGCAGCCCCAGGGGGGTTACCGACGAGCAGTACTTC

size: NA
V: TRBV5-1
D: NA
J: TRBJ2-3
CDR3: CASSLTGLPGDTQYF
DNA: TGCGCCAGCAGCTTAACAGGACTACCAGGCGATACGCAGTATTTT

size: NA
V: TRBV3-1/TRBV3-2
D: TRBD1
J: TRBJ2-3
CDR3: CASSRGQGAGTDTQYF
DNA: TGTGCCAGCAGCCGGGGACAGGGAGCAGGCACAGATACGCAGTATTTT